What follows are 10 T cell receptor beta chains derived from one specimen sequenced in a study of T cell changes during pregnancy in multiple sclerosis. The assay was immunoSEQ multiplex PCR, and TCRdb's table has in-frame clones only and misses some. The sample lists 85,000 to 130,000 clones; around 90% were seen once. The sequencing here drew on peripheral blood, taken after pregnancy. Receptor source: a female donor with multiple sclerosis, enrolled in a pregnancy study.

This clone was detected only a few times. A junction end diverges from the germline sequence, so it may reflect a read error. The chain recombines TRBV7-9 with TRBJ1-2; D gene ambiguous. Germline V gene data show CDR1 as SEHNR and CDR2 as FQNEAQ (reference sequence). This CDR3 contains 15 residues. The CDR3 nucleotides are TGTGGCAGCAGCTTAAACCCGCGAGCCATGCGTGGCTACACCTTC. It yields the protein CGSSLNPRAMRGYTF. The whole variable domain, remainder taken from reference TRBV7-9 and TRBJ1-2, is DTGVSQNPRHKITKRGQNVTFRCDPISEHNRLYWYRQTLGQGPEFLTYFQNEAQLEKSRLLSDRFSAERPKGSFSTLEIQRTEQGDSAMYLCGSSLNPRAMRGYTFGSGTRLTVV.

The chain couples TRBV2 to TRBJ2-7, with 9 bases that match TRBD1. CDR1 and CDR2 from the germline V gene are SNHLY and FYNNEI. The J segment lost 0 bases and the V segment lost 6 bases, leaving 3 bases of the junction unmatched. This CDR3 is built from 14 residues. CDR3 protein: CASRLGQGSYEQYF. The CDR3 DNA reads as TGTGCCAGCAGGCTGGGACAGGGCTCCTACGAGCAGTACTTC.

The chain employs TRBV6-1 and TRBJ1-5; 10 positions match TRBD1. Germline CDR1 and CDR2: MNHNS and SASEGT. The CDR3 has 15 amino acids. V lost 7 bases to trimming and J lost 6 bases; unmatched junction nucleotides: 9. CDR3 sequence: CASTPPGQGFQPQHF. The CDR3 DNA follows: TGTGCCAGCACCCCGCCGGGACAGGGGTTTCAGCCCCAGCATTTT.

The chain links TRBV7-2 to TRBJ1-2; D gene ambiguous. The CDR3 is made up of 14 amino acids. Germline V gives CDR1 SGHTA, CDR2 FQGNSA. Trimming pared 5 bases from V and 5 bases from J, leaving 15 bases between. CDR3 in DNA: TGTGCCAGCAGCCTTGGACGGGAGACTTATGGCTACACCTTC. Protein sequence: CASSLGRETYGYTF.

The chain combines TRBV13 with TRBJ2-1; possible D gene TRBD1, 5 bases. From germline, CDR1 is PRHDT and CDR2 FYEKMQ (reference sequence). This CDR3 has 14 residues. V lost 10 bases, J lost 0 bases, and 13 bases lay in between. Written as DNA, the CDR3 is TGTGCCACCCAAGGGGCTAGCTCCTACAATGAGCAGTTCTTC. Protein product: CATQGASSYNEQFF.

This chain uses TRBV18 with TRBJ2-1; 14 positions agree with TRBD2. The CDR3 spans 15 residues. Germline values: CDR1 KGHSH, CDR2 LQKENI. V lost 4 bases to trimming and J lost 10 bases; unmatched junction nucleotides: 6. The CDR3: CASSLGLAGEGEQFF. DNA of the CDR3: TGTGCCAGCTCACTGGGACTAGCGGGAGAGGGAGAGCAGTTCTTC.

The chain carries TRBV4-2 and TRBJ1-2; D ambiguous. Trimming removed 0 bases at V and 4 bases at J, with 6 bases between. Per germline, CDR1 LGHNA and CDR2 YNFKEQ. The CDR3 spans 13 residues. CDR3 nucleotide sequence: TGTGCCAGCAGCCAAGAGGAGATCTATGGCTACACCTTC. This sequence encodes CASSQEEIYGYTF.

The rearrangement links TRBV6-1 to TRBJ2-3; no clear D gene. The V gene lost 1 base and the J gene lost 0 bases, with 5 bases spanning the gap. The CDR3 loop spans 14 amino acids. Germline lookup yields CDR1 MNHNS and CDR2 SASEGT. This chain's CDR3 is CASSEGRSTDTQYF. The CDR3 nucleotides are TGTGCCAGCAGTGAAGGCCGGAGCACAGATACGCAGTATTTT.

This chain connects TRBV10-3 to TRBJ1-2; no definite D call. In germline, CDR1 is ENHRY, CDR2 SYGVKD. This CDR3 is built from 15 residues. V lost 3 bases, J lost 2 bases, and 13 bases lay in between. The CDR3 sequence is CAISDKVAGNYGYTF. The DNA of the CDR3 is TGTGCCATCAGTGATAAGGTGGCGGGGAACTATGGCTACACCTTC.

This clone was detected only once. Written as DNA, the CDR3 is TGCAGCGGACTAGCGGGAATCTACAATGAGCAGTTCTTC. It yields the protein CSGLAGIYNEQFF. The J gene is TRBJ2-1, the V gene TRBV29-1; 11 nucleotides match TRBD2. This CDR3 contains 13 residues. Per the germline V gene, CDR1 is SQVTM and CDR2 is ANQGSEA. Trimming took 7 bases from V and 3 from J; bases not matched to a gene: 2.